This T cell receptor (beta chain) emerged from a study of cytomegalovirus exposure and HLA in healthy donors. The study's findings and limits: Cytomegalovirus-associated status was assigned to about 180 TCR beta chains. The authors later found most CMV-associated TCR beta chains appeared HLA-restricted. Confirmation was obtained in vitro that three CMV-associated chains are specific for CMV antigens. Reports showed the classifier diagnosing cytomegalovirus status with high specificity and sensitivity.

In the case of this clone: Antigen specificity is unknown.

PCR involved 60 Vbeta and 13 Jbeta primers. Method: immunoSEQ multiplex PCR; TCRdb's copy keeps in-frame clones and lacks some. The table includes about 32,000 clones, around 84% detected once. The CDR3 totals 15 residues. The V gene end was trimmed by 0 bases and the J gene end by 3 bases; junction bases not matched to a gene: 2. CDR1 SGHRS and CDR2 YFSETQ come from the germline V gene. Material for sequencing was PBMCs. The genes are TRBV5-1 and TRBJ2-1, with 8 bases matching TRBD1. The TCR sequence derives from a woman under 30 in good health and CMV-seronegative. The CDR3 region has the DNA TGCGCCAGCAGCTTGGGGGACAGGAGCTACAATGAGCAGTTCTTC. It is translated as CASSLGDRSYNEQFF.